This T cell receptor beta chain emerged from a study of Graves' ophthalmopathy and Graves' hyperthyroidism. The CDR3 runs 16 residues. Germline CDR1 reads LNHDA; CDR2 reads SQIVND (reference sequence). V lost 5 bases to trimming and J lost 0 bases, with 13 bases between them. RNA transcripts served as template for amplifying TCR beta CDR3 sequences. An opening RT-PCR round employed HTBI primers and preceded a second-round multiplex PCR. TCRdb reprocessed the multiplex PCR reads with MiXCR, giving one entry per CDR3 protein. The sample yields some 1.1 million distinct CDR3 sequences, about 40% seen once. There are a few counts of this clonotype.

The J gene is TRBJ2-2, the V gene TRBV19; D might be TRBD1 or TRBD2, each matching 5 bases. Specimen: peripheral blood or thyroid tissue (not recorded which). This receptor was taken from an adult man with Graves' hyperthyroidism. In DNA, the CDR3 is TGTGCCAGTAGTCTGGGGACGTCGGCGAACACCGGGGAGCTGTTTTTT. Translation: CASSLGTSANTGELFF.